The 6 T cell receptor beta chains reported below all come from one sample, sequenced in a study of neoadjuvant nivolumab and ipilimumab in lung cancer. TCRdb's copy holds only in-frame clones and misses some; the assay was immunoSEQ multiplex PCR. The sample has 30,000 to 35,000 clones, roughly 90% seen once. The input for sequencing was peripheral blood, taken after neoadjuvant nivolumab, alone or with ipilimumab, at or shortly before surgery. These receptors all stem from an adult with non-small cell lung cancer.

The V call is TRBV27, the J call TRBJ2-3; no reliable D call. Trimming cost V 6 bases and J 3 bases, with 4 bases left between them. The length of the CDR3 is 11 residues. Germline V gene sequence: CDR1 MNHEY, CDR2 SMNVEV (reference sequence). The CDR3 loop reads CASRLTDTQYF. The CDR3 DNA is TGTGCCAGCAGGTTAACAGATACGCAGTATTTT.

The chain has TRBV6-4 and TRBJ2-2; no definite D call. V was cut by 2 bases and J by 4 bases, with 8 bases left in between. The CDR3 runs 14 residues. Looked up from germline, CDR1 is MRHNA and CDR2 is SNTAGT. CDR3: CASSDLDFTGELFF. CDR3 bases: TGTGCCAGCAGTGACCTCGACTTCACCGGGGAGCTGTTTTTT.

This clone was detected once. The chain links TRBV6-5 to TRBJ1-2; possible D gene TRBD1, 6 bases. Germline V gene sequence: CDR1 MNHEY, CDR2 SVGAGI. CDR3 length equals 14 residues. V lost 8 bases and J lost 2, with 15 bases in between. CDR3 in DNA: TGTGCCAGCCGGGGGGGGCTGGGGAACTATGGCTACACCTTC. Protein product: CASRGGLGNYGYTF.

This sequence joins TRBV5-1 and TRBJ2-7; 12 positions agree with TRBD2. Looked up from germline, CDR1 is SGHRS and CDR2 is YFSETQ. This CDR3 spans 23 amino acids. J was trimmed by 5 bases and V by 5 bases; bases with no gene match: 32. The CDR3: CASRRQPSTSGSKTPLGGNEQYF. Here the CDR3 DNA reads TGCGCCAGCAGGAGACAGCCGTCGACTAGCGGGAGCAAAACCCCTCTGGGGGGTAACGAGCAGTACTTC.

This chain uses TRBV7-9 with TRBJ2-3; 13 bases line up with TRBD2. J gave up 1 base and V 4 bases, and 8 bases lay outside the gene matches. This CDR3 is built from 18 residues. CDR1 is SEHNR and CDR2 is FQNEAQ in the germline V gene (reference sequence). The DNA for the CDR3 is TGTGCCAGCAGCTCCCGGACTAGCGGGAGAGGGGGCACAGATACGCAGTATTTT. It yields the protein CASSSRTSGRGGTDTQYF.

The chain has TRBV15 and TRBJ2-3; D is undetermined. Germline CDR1 LNHNV, CDR2 YYDKDF (reference sequence). CDR3 length: 13 amino acids. V lost 1 base and J lost 2, with 4 bases in between. Here the CDR3 reads CATSRGYTDTQYF. As DNA, the CDR3 is TGTGCCACCAGCAGAGGATACACAGATACGCAGTATTTT.